These T cell receptor beta chains were read from a single sample in a study of T cell changes during pregnancy in multiple sclerosis. Method: immunoSEQ multiplex PCR; TCRdb's copy keeps in-frame clones and lacks some. The sample includes 50,000 to 70,000 clones, 91% seen only once; the top ten take 2% to 2.5%. The sample here was peripheral blood, taken in the third trimester of pregnancy. These receptors all stem from a female donor in good health, enrolled as a control in a pregnancy study. Both conserved end residues are part of each CDR3. The D gene is left open where the match is weak. Expanded clones get a size class; other rows say once, few or many, or leave the size out.

>NA|TRBJ1-6|15|NA|TRBV6-5
TGTGCCAGCAGTTACAGACAGCTGGGTAACTCACCCCTCCACTTT
CASSYRQLGNSPLHF
>TRBD1|TRBJ1-1|14|NA|TRBV2
TGTGCCAGCAGAGGGACAGGGATGAACACTGAAGCTTTCTTT
CASRGTGMNTEAFF
>NA|TRBJ2-3|14|NA|TRBV25-1
TGTGCCAGCAGTAGTAGCAGAAGCACAGATACGCAGTATTTT
CASSSSRSTDTQYF
>NA|TRBJ1-4|15|NA|TRBV6-1
TGTGCCAGCAGTGACGGCAGGCCCTCTTGGGTTAAACTGTTTTTT
CASSDGRPSWVKLFF
>NA|TRBJ2-2|15|NA|TRBV15
TGTGCCACCAGCAGTACAAGAGGGTCCACCGGGGAGCTGTTTTTT
CATSSTRGSTGELFF
>NA|TRBJ1-2|13|NA|TRBV7-2
TGTGCCAGCAGGCCGACGGGGAACTATGGCTACACCTTC
CASRPTGNYGYTF
>TRBD1|TRBJ2-3|16|NA|TRBV5-5
TGTGCCAGCAGTTTTGGACAGGGGGCCCTTAGCGGTACGCAGTATTTT
CASSFGQGALSGTQYF
>NA|TRBJ2-6|17|once|TRBV7-9
TGTGCCAGCAGTCCCCGAGGAGCCGACTCTGGGGCCAACGTCCTGACTTTC
CASSPRGADSGANVLTF
>NA|TRBJ2-3|16|NA|TRBV11-2
TGTGCCAGCAGCTCCGGGACTGGGGTCAGCACAGATACGCAGTATTTT
CASSSGTGVSTDTQYF
>TRBD1|TRBJ2-1|14|NA|TRBV7-7
TGTGCTAGCAGCGAGGGGACAGGAGATATGGAGCAGTTCTTC
CASSEGTGDMEQFF
>TRBD1|TRBJ2-2|18|NA|TRBV2
TGTGCCAGCAGTGAAAGAGAACCGGGACAGGGGGCGGGCGGGGAGCTGTTTTTT
CASSEREPGQGAGGELFF
>NA|TRBJ2-7|14|NA|TRBV7-9
TGTGCCAGCAGCTCCAGGGAATTGGCCTACGAGCAGTACTTC
CASSSRELAYEQYF
>NA|TRBJ1-1|14|NA|TRBV2
TGTGCCAGCAGTCCCGCCAGGACACCCGGTGGAGCTTTCTTT
CASSPARTPGGAFF
>NA|TRBJ2-7|16|NA|TRBV18
TGTGCCAGCTCACCAGGGGACTCCCTCAGGTCCTACGAGCAGTACTTC
CASSPGDSLRSYEQYF
>NA|TRBJ2-1|14|NA|TRBV14
TGTGCCAGCAGCCAAGTGAGGACTTACAATGAGCAGTTCTTC
CASSQVRTYNEQFF
>NA|TRBJ1-2|11|NA|TRBV29-1
TGCAGCGTTGTCTACGAGGCACGTTGGGTTTTC
CSVVYEARWVF
>NA|TRBJ2-1|16|NA|TRBV4-1
TGCGCCAGCAGCCAACCCCCCCGTGACCCTGACAGTGAGCAGTTCTTC
CASSQPPRDPDSEQFF
>TRBD2|TRBJ2-3|17|NA|TRBV9
TGTGCCAGCAGCGTAGGACTAGCGGGGGCCTTCGGAGATACGCAGTATTTT
CASSVGLAGAFGDTQYF
>NA|TRBJ1-1|10|NA|TRBV11-1
TGTGCCAGCAGCCATCATGAAGCTTTCTTT
CASSHHEAFF
>NA|TRBJ1-1|14|NA|TRBV7-9
TGTGCCAGCAGCCCGACAGGATCAGACACTGAAGCTTTCTTT
CASSPTGSDTEAFF
>NA|TRBJ2-7|14|NA|TRBV7-9
TGTGCCAGCAGCCCCAGGGGGGCCTCCTACGAGCAGTACTTC
CASSPRGASYEQYF
>TRBD2|TRBJ2-5|14|NA|TRBV5-6
TGTGCCAGCGACGATAGCGGGAAAGGTGAGACCCAGTACTTC
CASDDSGKGETQYF
>TRBD1|TRBJ1-5|17|few|TRBV10-3
TGTGCCACCTCACGGGACAGGGGTTCCACGGCTCCTCAGCCCCAGCATTTT
CATSRDRGSTAPQPQHF
>NA|TRBJ1-1|14|few|TRBV28
TGTGCCAGCAGTTCTCCCAACAGATACACTGAAGCTTTCTTT
CASSSPNRYTEAFF
>NA|TRBJ2-7|16|NA|TRBV9
TGTGCCAGCAGCTTGGAGACAGGCCTCCCTCCTTACGAGCAGTACTTC
CASSLETGLPPYEQYF
>TRBD1|TRBJ1-2|17|NA|TRBV19
TGTGCCAGTAGTACCCGACAGGGGCCATACCAGGGCTATGGCTACACCTTC
CASSTRQGPYQGYGYTF
>NA|TRBJ2-7|14|NA|TRBV11-2
TGTGCCAGCAGCCTGGGAGGAGGCACCTACGAGCAGTACTTC
CASSLGGGTYEQYF
>TRBD1|TRBJ1-2|15|NA|TRBV5-5
TGTGCCAGCAGCTGGACAGGGGGCGAGGACTATGGCTACACCTTC
CASSWTGGEDYGYTF
>NA|TRBJ2-2|14|once|TRBV5-1
TGCGCCAGTAAGACAGGATTGGACACCGGGGAGCTGTTTTTT
CASKTGLDTGELFF
>TRBD1|TRBJ2-1|14|NA|TRBV7-9
TGTGCCAGCAGCTTAGGGACAGGCTACAATGAGCAGTTCTTC
CASSLGTGYNEQFF
>NA|TRBJ1-6|15|NA|TRBV14
TGTGCCAGCAGCCAAGATCCCCTAAGGACTCGCCCCCTCCACTTT
CASSQDPLRTRPLHF
>TRBD1|TRBJ2-5|13|NA|TRBV7-9
TGTGCCAGCAGCCTCGACAGGGCCGGGACCCAGTACTTC
CASSLDRAGTQYF
>NA|TRBJ1-5|13|NA|TRBV19
TGTGCCAGCGGGTCAGGGGGCAATCAGCCCCAGCATTTT
CASGSGGNQPQHF
>TRBD2|TRBJ2-3|15|NA|TRBV10-3
TGTGCCATCAGTGACGGGAGGACCGCGACAGATACGCAGTATTTT
CAISDGRTATDTQYF
>TRBD1|TRBJ2-1|15|NA|TRBV11-2
TGTGCCAGCAGCGCCGGGACAGGGCCCCTCAATGAGCAGTTCTTC
CASSAGTGPLNEQFF
>NA|TRBJ1-5|14|NA|TRBV27
TGTGCCAGCAGTGATGACTCATTAGATCAGCCCCAGCATTTT
CASSDDSLDQPQHF
>TRBD1|TRBJ2-2|16|NA|TRBV19
TGTGCCAGTAGTATCCGGGACAGGGGAAACACCGGGGAGCTGTTTTTT
CASSIRDRGNTGELFF
>TRBD2|TRBJ2-3|15|NA|TRBV6-4
TGTGCCAGCAGTGCACTAGCGGGAAGAGCAGATACGCAGTATTTT
CASSALAGRADTQYF
>NA|TRBJ2-1|15|NA|TRBV6-1
TGTGCCAGCAGCGAAGGACAGACGCGCTACAATGAGCAGTTCTTC
CASSEGQTRYNEQFF
>NA|TRBJ2-5|15|NA|TRBV7-9
TGTGCCAGCAGCTTACGGGGAGGCTTAACGGAGACCCAGTACTTC
CASSLRGGLTETQYF
>NA|TRBJ2-3|13|NA|TRBV6-5
TGTGCCAGCAGTTACTCAGGAGGAGATACGCAGTATTTT
CASSYSGGDTQYF
>NA|TRBJ2-3|14|NA|TRBV5-4
TGTGCCAGCAGCTTGGCAGGCAGCACAGATACGCAGTATTTT
CASSLAGSTDTQYF
>NA|TRBJ2-7|13|NA|TRBV6-1
TGTGCCAGCAGGTTCTTAGAATCCTACGAGCAGTACTTC
CASRFLESYEQYF
>TRBD1|TRBJ1-5|14|NA|TRBV2
TGTGCCAGCAGTGAAGGGCAGGGGGCTCAGCCCCAGCATTTT
CASSEGQGAQPQHF
>TRBD1|TRBJ1-1|14|NA|TRBV27
TGTGCCAGCAGTCTCACAGGGACAGGCACTGAAGCTTTCTTT
CASSLTGTGTEAFF
>NA|TRBJ1-4|14|NA|TRBV5-6
TGTGCCAGCAGGTCGACGGGGAATGATGAAAAACTGTTTTTT
CASRSTGNDEKLFF
>TRBD1|TRBJ1-2|13|NA|TRBV19
TGTGCCAGTACGACAGGGGTATCGCGTGGCTACACCTTC
CASTTGVSRGYTF
>NA|TRBJ2-4|16|NA|TRBV12-5
TGTGCTAGTGGTTTGGCCATTACAGGGCCCAAAAACATTCAGTACTTC
CASGLAITGPKNIQYF
>NA|TRBJ1-6|12|NA|TRBV10-2
TGCGCCAGCAGTCCGGGAAATTCACCCCTCCACTTT
CASSPGNSPLHF
>NA|TRBJ1-1|14|few|TRBV14
TGTGCCAGCAGGGATTTGGGGATGAGGGCTGAAGCTTTCTTT
CASRDLGMRAEAFF
>NA|TRBJ1-3|17|NA|TRBV2
TGTGCCAGCAATGTTTTCCGGACAGCTCACTCTGGAAACACCATATATTTT
CASNVFRTAHSGNTIYF
>NA|TRBJ1-1|12|NA|TRBV30
TGTGCCTGGAACGGCGGAAACACTGAAGCTTTCTTT
CAWNGGNTEAFF
>NA|TRBJ2-2|16|NA|TRBV5-4
TGTGCCAGCAGCACTCGGGAACAGGGTGCCACCGGGGAGCTGTTTTTT
CASSTREQGATGELFF
>TRBD2|TRBJ2-1|15|NA|TRBV7-6
TGTGCCAGCAGCTTGCGGGAGGGCAACTTTAATGAGCAGTTCTTC
CASSLREGNFNEQFF
>TRBD1|TRBJ2-7|13|NA|TRBV5-6
TGTGCCAGCAGCACCGGGACAGTTGGCGAGCAGTACTTC
CASSTGTVGEQYF
>TRBD1|TRBJ1-1|15|NA|TRBV6-1
TGTGCCAGCAGTCCCAGGACAGGGACCAACACTGAAGCTTTCTTT
CASSPRTGTNTEAFF
>TRBD2|TRBJ2-7|17|once|TRBV7-9
TGTGCCAGCAGCCCAGGTGGGGAGGGCCTGAGCTCCTACGAGCAGTACTTC
CASSPGGEGLSSYEQYF
>NA|TRBJ2-1|16|NA|TRBV14
TGTGCCAGCAGGCTAGGGGGGGAGAATCCTTACAATGAGCAGTTCTTC
CASRLGGENPYNEQFF
>NA|TRBJ2-1|14|NA|TRBV28
TGTGCCAGCAGTTATTCGGACACCTACAATGAGCAGTTCTTC
CASSYSDTYNEQFF
>NA|TRBJ2-3|14|NA|TRBV15
TGTGCCACCAGCAGAGATAGCTTCACAGATACGCAGTATTTT
CATSRDSFTDTQYF